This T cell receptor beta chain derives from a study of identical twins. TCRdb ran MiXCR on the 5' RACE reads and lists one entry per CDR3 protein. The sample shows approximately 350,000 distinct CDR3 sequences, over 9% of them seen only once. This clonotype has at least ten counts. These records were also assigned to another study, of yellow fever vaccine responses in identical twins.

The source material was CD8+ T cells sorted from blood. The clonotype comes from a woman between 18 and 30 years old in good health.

The CDR3 region is CASRDLKGENTEAFF. CDR3 DNA sequence: TGCGCCAGCAGGGATCTAAAAGGAGAGAACACTGAAGCTTTCTTT. This sequence joins TRBV5-1 and TRBJ1-1; D gene uncertain. The germline gives CDR1 SGHRS, CDR2 YFSETQ. The CDR3 covers 15 residues. V dropped 5 bases and J dropped 1 base, with 15 bases sitting between them.